A selection of T cell receptor beta chains follows, all from one sample in a study of regulatory T cells in long-lasting Graves disease. From the multiplex PCR reads, TCRdb called clonotypes with MiXCR, one entry per CDR3 protein. This sample has approximately 310,000 distinct CDR3 sequences, with over 15% found just once. Sequences were derived from peripheral blood mononuclear cells (PBMCs), sampled at new diagnosis, from a patient treated with antithyroid drugs. These receptors were taken from a female donor with Graves disease. Each CDR3 is given with its conserved first and last residue. D genes are given only for firm matches. Where a row states a size, it is once, few, many or the class of an expanded clone; other rows omit it.

TRBV27	TRBJ2-7	15	many	NA	TGTGCCAGCAGTAAGGACAGTCCAGGGGCCTACGAGCAGTACTTC	CASSKDSPGAYEQYF
TRBV5-1	TRBJ2-5	15	NA	TRBD1	TGCGCCAGCAGCTTGGGGACAGGGTATCGAGAGACCCAGTACTTC	CASSLGTGYRETQYF
TRBV20-1	TRBJ2-7	13	NA	TRBD2	TGCAGTGCCAGCAGGACTAGCTATTACGAGCAGTACTTC	CSASRTSYYEQYF
TRBV7-8	TRBJ2-7	14	many	NA	TGTGCCAGCAGCCGAAGCCGGTCCCCACACGAGCAGTACTTC	CASSRSRSPHEQYF
TRBV18	TRBJ1-5	14	few	NA	TGTGCCAGCCTCGTTAAGAGGGTAAATCAGCCCCAGCATTTT	CASLVKRVNQPQHF
TRBV29-1	TRBJ2-5	13	NA	TRBD2	TGCAGCGTTGAACACCCGGGGGGAGAGACCCAGTACTTC	CSVEHPGGETQYF
TRBV5-5	TRBJ1-4	17	few	NA	TGTGCCAGCAGCCGCGGACAGTCAGCCGGGTCTAATGAAAAACTGTTTTTT	CASSRGQSAGSNEKLFF
TRBV11-2	TRBJ2-7	14	many	NA	TGTGCCAGCAGCTTAGGATACGAGGGTCTGGAGCAGTACTTC	CASSLGYEGLEQYF
TRBV6-2/TRBV6-3	TRBJ2-1	12	many	NA	TGTGCCAGCAGTTACGGCGGGAATGAGCAGTTCTTC	CASSYGGNEQFF
TRBV20-1	TRBJ1-2	12	NA	NA	TGCAGTGCCATGGGTTTTAACTATGGCTACACCTTC	CSAMGFNYGYTF
TRBV4-1	TRBJ2-4	19	few	TRBD1	TGCGCCAGCAGCCATTTACTTGGATCGGACAGGGGGCCCAAAAACATTCAGTACTTC	CASSHLLGSDRGPKNIQYF
TRBV5-1	TRBJ1-1	16	few	TRBD1	TGCGCCAGCACACTAAGCTCAGGGGGCGCCCAGCCTGAAGCTTTCTTT	CASTLSSGGAQPEAFF
TRBV6-1	TRBJ2-6	15	NA	NA	TGTGCCAGCAGCGGGGCGAGCTCTGGGGCCAACGTCCTGACTTTC	CASSGASSGANVLTF
TRBV19	TRBJ2-2	14	few	NA	TGTGCCAGTGGGGCCTTAGTTAACACCGGGGAGCTGTTTTTT	CASGALVNTGELFF
TRBV7-8	TRBJ2-3	13	many	NA	TGTGCCAGTGCGGGCGCCTACACAGATACGCAGTATTTT	CASAGAYTDTQYF
TRBV7-2	TRBJ2-1	16	NA	TRBD2	TGTGCCAGCAGCTCACTACAGCGGGAGGGCCTTGATGAGCAGTTCTTC	CASSSLQREGLDEQFF
TRBV6-2/TRBV6-3	TRBJ2-4	16	NA	TRBD1	TGTGCCAGCAGCGTCTACAGGGGACAATCGAAAAACATTCAGTACTTC	CASSVYRGQSKNIQYF
TRBV2	TRBJ2-2	15	many	NA	TGTGCCGGGAGCCGGTCCCAGCGCCCTCCCGGGGAGCTGTTTTTT	CAGSRSQRPPGELFF
TRBV5-1	TRBJ2-1	12	few	NA	TGCGCCAGCAGCTCGGACACCGGTAAGCAGTTCTTC	CASSSDTGKQFF
TRBV20-1	TRBJ2-1	13	few	NA	TGCAGTGCTAGGGAAAGACTGGACAATGAGCAGTTCTTC	CSARERLDNEQFF
TRBV5-1	TRBJ2-3	15	few	TRBD1	TGCGCCAGCAGCCCCGGACAGGATGGGGCCTATACGCAGTATTTT	CASSPGQDGAYTQYF
TRBV28	TRBJ2-1	17	many	TRBD2	TGTGCCAGCAGTTGGGGACTAGCGGGATCCCCTGACAATGAGCAGTTCTTC	CASSWGLAGSPDNEQFF
TRBV9	TRBJ2-1	15	NA	NA	TGTGCCAGCAGCGGCCCAGGGACGGCATACAATGAGCAGTTCTTC	CASSGPGTAYNEQFF
TRBV27	TRBJ2-5	15	many	NA	TGTGCCAGCAGTATCTCGAGGCAGGGCCCGGAGACCCAGTACTTC	CASSISRQGPETQYF
TRBV6-1	TRBJ1-5	13	many	TRBD1	TGTGCCAGCAGTAGACAGGGGCCCCAGCCCCAGCATTTT	CASSRQGPQPQHF
TRBV5-6	TRBJ2-3	15	few	TRBD1	TGTGCCAGCAGCTTGGACAGGGGGGAAACAGATACGCAGTATTTT	CASSLDRGETDTQYF